This TCR beta chain is drawn from a study of CXCR3-negative and CXCR3-positive naive CD8 T cells. The CDR3 loop spans 14 amino acids. Germline CDR1 and CDR2: SEHNR and FQNEAQ (reference sequence). All TRB cDNA libraries came from 5' RACE performed with UMI labels. One entry per CDR3 protein, without DNA, is what TCRdb gives after re-calling the 5' RACE reads. Its listing shows over 100,000 distinct CDR3 sequences. The receptor was isolated from a human donor in good health. Some clones in this sample may be carry-over from other donors' samples. This chain connects TRBV7-9 to TRBJ2-7; TCRdb outputs TRBD1, but without DNA this stays unchecked. The sample taken for sequencing was naive CXCR3- CD8+ T cells from blood. Subset meaning: CD45RO-CCR7+CD27+CD95- naive CD8+ T cells lacking CXCR3 (TNR3-). The CDR3: CASGRTDHHGEQYF.